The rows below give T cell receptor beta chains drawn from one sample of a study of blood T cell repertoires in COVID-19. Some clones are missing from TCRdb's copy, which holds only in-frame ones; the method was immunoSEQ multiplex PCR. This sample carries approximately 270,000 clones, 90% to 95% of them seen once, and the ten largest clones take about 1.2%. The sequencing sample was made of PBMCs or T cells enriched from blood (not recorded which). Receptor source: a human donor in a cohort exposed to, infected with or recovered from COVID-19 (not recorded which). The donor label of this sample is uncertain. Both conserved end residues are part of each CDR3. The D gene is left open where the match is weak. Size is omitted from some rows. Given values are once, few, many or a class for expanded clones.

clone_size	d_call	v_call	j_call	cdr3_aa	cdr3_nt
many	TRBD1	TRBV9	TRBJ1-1	CASSPQGYPEAFF	TGTGCCAGCAGCCCACAGGGGTATCCTGAAGCTTTCTTT
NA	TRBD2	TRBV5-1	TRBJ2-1	CASSLGAGRDEQFF	TGCGCCAGCAGCTTGGGGGCAGGGAGGGATGAGCAGTTCTTC
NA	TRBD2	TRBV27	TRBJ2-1	CASSSLAGARYNEQFF	TGTGCCAGCAGTTCACTAGCGGGGGCCCGATACAATGAGCAGTTCTTC
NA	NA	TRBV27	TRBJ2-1	CASRMYDEQFF	TGTGCCAGCAGAATGTATGATGAGCAGTTCTTC
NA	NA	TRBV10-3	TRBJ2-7	CAISPPRGAPYEQYF	TGTGCCATCAGTCCCCCCCGGGGGGCTCCCTACGAGCAGTACTTC
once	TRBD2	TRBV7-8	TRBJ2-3	CASSGGLAGYGDTQYF	TGTGCCAGCAGCGGGGGACTAGCGGGGTACGGGGATACGCAGTATTTT
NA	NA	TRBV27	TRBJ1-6	CASSWDKDSPLHF	TGTGCCAGCAGTTGGGACAAAGATTCACCCCTCCACTTT
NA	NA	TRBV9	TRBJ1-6	CASSLGGPGEGYHNSPLHF	TGTGCCAGCAGCCTAGGGGGTCCAGGGGAGGGTTATCATAATTCACCCCTCCACTTT
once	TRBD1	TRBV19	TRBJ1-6	CASSSGQVYNSPLHF	TGTGCCAGTAGTTCGGGACAGGTCTATAATTCACCCCTCCACTTT
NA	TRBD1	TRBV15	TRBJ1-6	CATSRDKGATVSPLHF	TGTGCCACCAGCAGAGATAAGGGGGCTACTGTTTCACCCCTCCACTTT
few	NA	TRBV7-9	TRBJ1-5	CASSSSDQPQHF	TGTGCCAGCAGCTCCTCCGATCAGCCCCAGCATTTT
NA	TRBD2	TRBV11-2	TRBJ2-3	CASSLDWSSALAGRTDTQYF	TGTGCCAGCAGCTTAGATTGGTCCTCTGCACTAGCGGGACGCACAGATACGCAGTATTTT
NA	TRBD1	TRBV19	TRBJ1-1	CASSIRGQGNTEAFF	TGTGCCAGTAGTATTAGGGGACAGGGGAACACTGAAGCTTTCTTT
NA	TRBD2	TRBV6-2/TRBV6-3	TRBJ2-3	CASSTSLAGGTTDTQYF	TGTGCCAGCAGTACTTCACTAGCGGGGGGCACCACAGATACGCAGTATTTT
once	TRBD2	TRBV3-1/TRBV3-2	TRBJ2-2	CASSQVASGGSNTGELFF	TGTGCCAGCAGCCAAGTGGCTAGCGGGGGTTCGAACACCGGGGAGCTGTTTTTT
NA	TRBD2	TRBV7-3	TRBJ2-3	CASSPSASGGRDTQYF	TGTGCCAGCAGCCCATCCGCTAGCGGGGGAAGAGATACGCAGTATTTT
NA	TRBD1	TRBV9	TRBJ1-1	CASSVEGTGAFTEAFF	TGTGCCAGCAGCGTAGAGGGGACAGGGGCCTTCACTGAAGCTTTCTTT
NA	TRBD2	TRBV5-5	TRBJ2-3	CASSPGWGGSTDTQYF	TGTGCCAGCAGCCCCGGGTGGGGGGGAAGCACAGATACGCAGTATTTT